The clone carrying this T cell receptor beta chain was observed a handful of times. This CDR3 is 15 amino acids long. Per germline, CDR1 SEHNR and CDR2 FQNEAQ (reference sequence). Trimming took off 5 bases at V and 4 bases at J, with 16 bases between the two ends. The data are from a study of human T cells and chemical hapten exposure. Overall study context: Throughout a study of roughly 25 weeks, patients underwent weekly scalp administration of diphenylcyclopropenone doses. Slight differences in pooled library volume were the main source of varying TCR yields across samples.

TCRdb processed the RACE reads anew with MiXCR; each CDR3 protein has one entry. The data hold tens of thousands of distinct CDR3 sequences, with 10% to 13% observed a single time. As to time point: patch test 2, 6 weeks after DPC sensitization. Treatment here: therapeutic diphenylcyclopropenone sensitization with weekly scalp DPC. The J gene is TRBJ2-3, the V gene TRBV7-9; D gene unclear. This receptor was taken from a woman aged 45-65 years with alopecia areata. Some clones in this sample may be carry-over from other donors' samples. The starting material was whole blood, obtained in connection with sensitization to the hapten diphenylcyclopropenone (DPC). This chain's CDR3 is CASSRWISGSDTQYF. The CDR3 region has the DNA TGTGCCAGCAGCCGATGGATATCAGGCTCAGATACGCAGTATTTT.